This T cell receptor (beta chain) was sequenced in a study of cytomegalovirus exposure and HLA in healthy donors. Details on this clone: Its antigen is currently unknown.

The PCR ran on 60 Vbeta and 13 Jbeta primers. Profiling relied on immunoSEQ multiplex PCR, and the TCRdb table lists in-frame clones only, not all of them. The profile shows approximately 220,000 clones, 60% to 80% of them singletons. Study observations and caveats: What a later analysis reportedly showed was that an Asian-associated ancestry cluster had fewer N-insertions than the approximately 700-donor mean. One variant, a missense change in DCLRE1C, was linked in a later analysis to TCR beta V- and J-gene trimming. Other equally common chains were less clonally expanded than HLA-associated TCR beta chains, a later analysis showed.

There are 14 residues in the CDR3. The V gene lost 6 bases and the J gene lost 2 bases, with 13 bases spanning the gap. Looked up from germline, CDR1 is MNHNS and CDR2 is SASEGT. The chain joins TRBV6-1 to TRBJ2-5, with D possibly being TRBD2 (6 bases). Sequencing was done on a sample of PBMCs. This clonotype was sampled from a woman aged 25 to 39 in good health and CMV-seronegative. CDR3 DNA: TGTGCCAGCAGATCCGGGACTTCTCAAGAGACCCAGTACTTC. Its protein product is CASRSGTSQETQYF.